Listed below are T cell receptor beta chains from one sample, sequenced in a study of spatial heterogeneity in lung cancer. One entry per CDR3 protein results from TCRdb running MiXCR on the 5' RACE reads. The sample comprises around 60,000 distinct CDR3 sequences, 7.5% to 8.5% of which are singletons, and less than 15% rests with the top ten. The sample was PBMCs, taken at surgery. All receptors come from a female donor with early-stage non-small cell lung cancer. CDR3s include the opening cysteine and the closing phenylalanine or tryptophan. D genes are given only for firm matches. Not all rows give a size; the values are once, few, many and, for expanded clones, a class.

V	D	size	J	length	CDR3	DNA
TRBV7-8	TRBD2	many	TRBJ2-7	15	CASSLVGGMSYEQYF	TGTGCCAGCAGCTTAGTGGGGGGGATGTCCTACGAGCAGTACTTC
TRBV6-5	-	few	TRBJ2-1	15	CASSSAGFSYNEQFF	TGTGCCAGCAGTTCCGCAGGGTTCTCCTACAATGAGCAGTTCTTC
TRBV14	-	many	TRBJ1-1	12	CASSGVGFEAFF	TGTGCCAGCAGTGGAGTAGGATTTGAAGCTTTCTTT
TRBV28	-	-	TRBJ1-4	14	CASSPGGAHEKLFF	TGTGCCAGCAGCCCGGGGGGGGCGCATGAAAAACTGTTTTTT
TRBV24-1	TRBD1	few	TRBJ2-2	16	CATSETPGQGAGELFF	TGTGCCACCAGTGAGACACCGGGACAGGGGGCCGGGGAGCTGTTTTTT
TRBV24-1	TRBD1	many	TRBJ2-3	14	CATSRDRGTDTQYF	TGTGCCACCAGCCGGGACAGGGGAACAGATACGCAGTATTTT
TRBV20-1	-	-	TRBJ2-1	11	CSAGKYNEQFF	TGCAGTGCTGGAAAGTACAATGAGCAGTTCTTC
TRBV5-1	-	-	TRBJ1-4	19	CANSPKGGARTTRVEKLFF	TGCGCCAACAGCCCCAAGGGTGGGGCCCGAACGACCCGCGTCGAAAAACTGTTTTTT
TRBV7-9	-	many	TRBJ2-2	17	CASSLRIGQWDTGELFF	TGTGCCAGCAGCTTAAGGATCGGACAATGGGACACCGGGGAGCTGTTTTTT
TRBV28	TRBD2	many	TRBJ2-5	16	CASSLRIAGYQETQYF	TGTGCCAGCAGTTTGAGGATAGCGGGGTACCAAGAGACCCAGTACTTC
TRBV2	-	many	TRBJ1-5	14	CASSGSVDTQPQHF	TGTGCCAGCAGTGGGTCCGTGGACACTCAGCCCCAGCATTTT
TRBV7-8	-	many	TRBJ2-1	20	CASSRLGGWDRRISYNEQFF	TGTGCCAGCAGCCGCCTTGGCGGGTGGGATAGGAGGATTTCCTACAATGAGCAGTTCTTC
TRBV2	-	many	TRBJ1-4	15	CASSSQKGPNEKLFF	TGTGCCAGCAGTTCCCAGAAAGGCCCGAATGAAAAACTGTTTTTT
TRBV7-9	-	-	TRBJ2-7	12	CASSLVVGEQYF	TGTGCCAGCAGCTTAGTAGTTGGCGAGCAGTACTTC
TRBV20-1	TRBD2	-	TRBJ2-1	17	CSARGNSGTAFRNEQFF	TGCAGTGCTAGAGGGAATAGCGGGACGGCTTTCCGCAATGAGCAGTTCTTC
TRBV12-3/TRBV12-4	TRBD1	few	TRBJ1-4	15	CASSLRGQGDEKLFF	TGTGCCAGCAGTTTAAGGGGACAGGGTGATGAAAAACTGTTTTTT
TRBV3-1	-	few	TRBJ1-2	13	CASTLREGYGYTF	TGTGCCAGCACCCTGCGGGAGGGGTATGGCTACACCTTC
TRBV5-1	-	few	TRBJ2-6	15	CASSPEGNGANVLTF	TGCGCCAGCAGCCCGGAGGGGAATGGGGCCAACGTCCTGACTTTC
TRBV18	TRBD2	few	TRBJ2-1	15	CASSRSVAGNNEQFF	TGTGCCAGCTCACGGTCGGTAGCGGGCAACAATGAGCAGTTCTTC
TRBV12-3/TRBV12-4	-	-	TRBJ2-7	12	CASSQSSYEQYF	TGTGCCAGCAGTCAGAGCTCCTACGAGCAGTACTTC
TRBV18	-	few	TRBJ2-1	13	CASSPGGYNEQFF	TGTGCCAGCTCACCAGGAGGGTACAATGAGCAGTTCTTC
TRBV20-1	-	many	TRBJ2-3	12	CSAPSFTDTQYF	TGCAGTGCCCCTAGTTTCACAGATACGCAGTATTTT
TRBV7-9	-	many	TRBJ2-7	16	CASSLAGAGGSYEQYF	TGTGCCAGCAGCTTAGCGGGGGCAGGAGGGTCATACGAGCAGTACTTC
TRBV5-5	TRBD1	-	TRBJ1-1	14	CASSLSPGTGGAFF	TGTGCCAGCAGCTTGTCCCCCGGGACAGGGGGAGCTTTCTTT